One sample yielded the 13 T cell receptor beta chains listed below, sequenced in a study of OX40 agonist ivuxolimab in advanced cancers. Profiled with immunoSEQ multiplex PCR; TCRdb holds only in-frame clones, not every one. The sample carries tens of thousands of clones, 90% to 95% recorded once. Sequencing used CD4+ or CD8+ T cells sorted from blood, obtained in a trial of the OX40 agonist ivuxolimab. The receptors derive from an adult with an advanced solid tumor such as melanoma, head and neck, liver or kidney cancer.

This clone was seen only a few times. The chain combines TRBV2 with TRBJ1-1, with D unresolved. The CDR3 sequence is 14 residues long. Trimming took 3 bases from V and 0 from J, leaving 8 bases between them. The germline V gene encodes CDR1 SNHLY and CDR2 FYNNEI. Here the CDR3 reads CASSDPTMNTEAFF. In nucleotides, the CDR3 is TGTGCCAGCAGTGATCCAACCATGAACACTGAAGCTTTCTTT.

The rearrangement links TRBV19 to TRBJ1-3; a possible D gene is TRBD1 (6 bases). Trimming cost V 3 bases and J 4 bases, with 10 bases left between them. This CDR3 has 14 amino acids. From germline, CDR1 is LNHDA and CDR2 SQIVND (reference sequence). CDR3 bases: TGTGCCAGTAGTATGCAGGGGAGCGGAAACACCATATATTTT. This translates into CASSMQGSGNTIYF.

CDR3 in amino acids: CASSLGGRAEAFF. The DNA of the CDR3 is TGTGCCAGCAGCTTAGGGGGGCGGGCTGAAGCTTTCTTT. V and J are TRBV11-2 and TRBJ1-1, with D maybe TRBD1 (6 bases). The germline V gene encodes CDR1 SGHAT and CDR2 FQNNGV. V lost 1 base to trimming and J lost 6 bases, with 9 bases between them. CDR3 size: 13 residues.

This clone was detected once. This rearrangement joins TRBV7-9 to TRBJ2-7; perhaps TRBD1 as D (5 bases). The length of the CDR3 is 13 residues. Germline V CDR1 and CDR2: SEHNR, FQNEAQ (reference sequence). Trimming stripped 5 bases from V and 3 bases from J, with 11 bases between. The CDR3 loop is CASSPFDSYEQYF. The CDR3 DNA is TGTGCCAGCAGCCCCTTTGACAGCTACGAGCAGTACTTC.

This clone appeared once. The V gene is TRBV27, the J gene TRBJ2-7; 8 bases align to TRBD1. CDR1 is MNHEY and CDR2 is SMNVEV in the germline V gene (reference sequence). V lost 3 bases to trimming and J lost 2 bases; unmatched junction nucleotides: 3. The CDR3 covers 14 residues. The CDR3 here is CASSFGQGTYEQYF. In nucleotides, the CDR3 is TGTGCCAGCAGTTTTGGACAGGGCACCTACGAGCAGTACTTC.

The chain links TRBV28 to TRBJ1-1; TRBD1 aligns across 8 bases. CDR3 length: 15 amino acids. J was trimmed by 7 bases and V by 5 bases; bases with no gene match: 12. Per germline, CDR1 MDHEN and CDR2 SYDVKM. The CDR3 sequence: CASSPVRGLGGEAFF. CDR3 coding DNA: TGTGCCAGCAGTCCGGTCAGGGGGCTTGGTGGTGAAGCTTTCTTT.

J is TRBJ2-3 and V is TRBV5-1, with a possible D match to TRBD2 (6 bases). This CDR3 spans 17 amino acids. V shed 3 bases and J shed 5 bases, with 22 bases lying between them. The germline gives CDR1 SGHRS, CDR2 YFSETQ. CDR3 sequence reads: CASSSPPGTVAGDTQYF. CDR3 in DNA: TGCGCCAGCAGCTCCCCCCCTGGGACTGTAGCCGGAGATACGCAGTATTTT.

The V gene is TRBV6-9, the J gene TRBJ2-3, with a weak D call TRBD2 (5 bases). The CDR3 is made up of 19 amino acids. The germline V gene has CDR1 MNHGY and CDR2 SVAAGI. V was pared by 3 bases and J by 2 bases, with 24 bases between. The CDR3 nucleotides are TGTGCCAGCAGTTACGGGGAAGGTGCAAGCGCCTATGACACAGATACGCAGTATTTT. It yields the protein CASSYGEGASAYDTDTQYF.

This chain uses TRBV19 with TRBJ1-1, with 7 bases fitting TRBD1. CDR3 size: 12 residues. The germline V gene has CDR1 LNHDA and CDR2 SQIVND (reference sequence). V gave up 6 bases and J gave up 6 bases; unmatched junction bases: 4. The CDR3 here is CASRWGTAEAFF. In DNA form, the CDR3 reads TGTGCCAGTAGATGGGGGACAGCTGAAGCTTTCTTT.

V usage is TRBV27 and J usage is TRBJ2-5, with 7 bases identical to TRBD1. Trimming cost V 0 bases and J 4 bases; bases outside gene matches: 8. Germline values: CDR1 MNHEY, CDR2 SMNVEV (reference sequence). CDR3 size: 16 residues. The CDR3 DNA follows: TGTGCCAGCAGTTTATCTGCAGGGGGAACAGGAGAGACCCAGTACTTC. Its protein is CASSLSAGGTGETQYF.

This chain uses TRBV7-2 with TRBJ2-3, with D hard to call. Looked up from germline, CDR1 is SGHTA and CDR2 is FQGNSA. The length of the CDR3 is 19 residues. V was clipped by 0 bases and J by 0 bases, with 19 bases between them. As DNA, the CDR3 is TGTGCCAGCAGCTTAGCGGACCGTTTCCCTCCAATTAGCACAGATACGCAGTATTTT. This sequence encodes CASSLADRFPPISTDTQYF.

The chain joins TRBV2 to TRBJ2-5; D is unresolved. Germline CDR1 and CDR2: SNHLY and FYNNEI. The CDR3 length is 12 residues. V was shortened by 6 bases and J by 2 bases, with 7 bases between the two germline ends. The DNA for the CDR3 is TGTGCCAGCAGGGGATTTCAAGAGACCCAGTACTTC. It codes for CASRGFQETQYF. Full variable domain (missing parts from reference TRBV2 and TRBJ2-5): EPEVTQTPSHQVTQMGQEVILRCVPISNHLYFYWYRQILGQKVEFLVSFYNNEISEKSEIFDDQFSVERPDGSNFTLKIRSTKLEDSAMYFCASRGFQETQYFGPGTRLLVL.

The chain couples TRBV29-1 to TRBJ2-5; 7 bases map to TRBD2. CDR1 is SQVTM, CDR2 ANQGSEA, per germline. The CDR3 loop spans 15 amino acids. With 3 bases clipped from V and 7 bases from J, the junction kept 14 bases outside the gene matches. CDR3 DNA sequence: TGCAGCGTTGAGTGGCCGAGCGGGGTCCGGGGGACCCAGTACTTC. This sequence encodes CSVEWPSGVRGTQYF.